This T cell receptor (beta chain) was retrieved from a study of vaccination and CD4 T cells after COVID-19. Study background: Treatment of control cultures consisted of a CEFX pool, an HIV-1 Nef pool, or no peptide.

A remark on this clonotype: No antigen is known for it.

The treatment was: approximately nine-day PBMC culture with coronavirus spike peptide pools or control peptides (ViraFEST assay). An unexposed donor provided the CD4+ T cells, which were collected before the COVID-19 pandemic (2011-2018). Via ViraFEST, peptide pools expanded antigen-specific T cells before TCR sequencing. Cultured CD4+ T-cell DNA underwent Oncomine TCR Beta short-read sequencing. TCRdb ran MiXCR on the PCR reads and lists one entry per CDR3 protein. The profile shows roughly 7,000 distinct CDR3 sequences, roughly a third of them singletons. This sequence was found in a human donor in good health. The sequencing input was CD4+ T cells from blood, cultured in vitro.

CDR3 sequence: CASSQDLMQAYNTIYF. CDR3 sequence (DNA): TGTGCCAGCAGCCAAGATCTCATGCAGGCCTACAACACCATATATTTT. V and J are TRBV14 and TRBJ1-3; D ambiguous. This CDR3 contains 16 residues. From germline, CDR1 is SGHDN and CDR2 FVKESK. Trimming pared 0 bases from V and 7 bases from J, leaving 16 bases between.